A selection of T cell receptor beta chains follows, all from one sample in a study of blood T cell repertoires in COVID-19. Method: immunoSEQ multiplex PCR; TCRdb's copy keeps in-frame clones and lacks some. The sample has roughly 200,000 clones, roughly 77% seen once; the top ten hold roughly 12%. Sequenced input: peripheral blood. These receptors were collected from a woman aged 80 or over with COVID-19, enrolled during active disease. The CDR3 runs from the conserved cysteine through the conserved F or W. Each record gives: clone size, D gene, V gene, J gene, CDR3 protein, CDR3 DNA. The D gene is left open where the match is weak. The size of a clone is reported for some rows only, either as once, few or many, or as a class for expanded clones.

>.|TRBD1|TRBV18|TRBJ1-2
CASSPSGQPYGYTF
TGTGCCAGCTCACCATCGGGACAGCCTTATGGCTACACCTTC
>.|TRBD2|TRBV19|TRBJ2-1
CASTNGLAGAQEQFF
TGTGCCAGTACCAACGGACTAGCGGGAGCCCAAGAGCAGTTCTTC
>.|.|TRBV7-2|TRBJ1-2
CASSPRRVWGYTF
TGTGCCAGCAGCCCCCGTCGGGTCTGGGGCTACACCTTC
>.|TRBD1|TRBV5-6|TRBJ1-2
CASSLPGQILGGYTF
TGTGCCAGCAGCTTGCCGGGACAGATATTAGGGGGCTACACCTTC
>.|.|TRBV5-4|TRBJ2-6
CASSLDRVIGANVLTF
TGTGCCAGCAGCTTGGATCGGGTCATTGGGGCCAACGTCCTGACTTTC
>.|.|TRBV20-1|TRBJ2-5
CSALYLKTQYF
TGCAGTGCTCTATATTTAAAGACCCAGTACTTC
>.|.|TRBV15|TRBJ2-7
CATSRVSKGVSEQYF
TGTGCCACCAGCAGAGTGAGTAAGGGGGTGAGCGAGCAGTACTTC
>.|.|TRBV5-1|TRBJ2-5
CASSLGGLQETQYF
TGCGCCAGCAGCTTGGGTGGCCTTCAAGAGACCCAGTACTTC
>once|.|TRBV6-1|TRBJ2-7
CASSEEPTPQGYEQYF
TGTGCCAGCAGTGAGGAACCGACACCCCAAGGCTACGAGCAGTACTTC
>.|.|TRBV7-2|TRBJ2-2
CASSWVAGLNTGELFF
TGTGCCAGCAGCTGGGTTGCGGGCCTCAACACCGGGGAGCTGTTTTTT
>.|.|TRBV24-1|TRBJ1-3
CATSDNYGNTIYF
TGTGCCACCAGTGATAATTATGGAAACACCATATATTTT
>.|.|TRBV9|TRBJ1-2
CASSVSRGSGGYTF
TGTGCCAGCAGCGTATCCAGAGGGAGCGGTGGCTACACCTTC
>.|.|TRBV18|TRBJ2-3
CASSPQTAQTTQYF
TGTGCCAGCTCACCGCAGACAGCACAGACTACGCAGTATTTT
>.|.|TRBV28|TRBJ2-5
CASSPRETQYF
TGTGCCAGCAGCCCCCGGGAGACCCAGTACTTC
>.|TRBD1|TRBV7-2|TRBJ1-2
CASSSRTGMSGYTF
TGTGCCAGCAGCTCCAGGACAGGGATGAGCGGCTACACCTTC
>few|.|TRBV3-1/TRBV3-2|TRBJ2-1
CASSQDGFSSRTDNEQFF
TGTGCCAGCAGCCAAGATGGATTTAGCTCAAGAACGGACAATGAGCAGTTCTTC
>.|.|TRBV5-1|TRBJ2-6
CASSARGGSSSGANVLTF
TGCGCCAGCAGCGCAAGGGGGGGATCCTCCTCTGGGGCCAACGTCCTGACTTTC
>.|.|TRBV19|TRBJ2-2
CASSILGVNTGELFF
TGTGCCAGTAGTATTCTAGGGGTGAACACCGGGGAGCTGTTTTTT
>.|TRBD1|TRBV28|TRBJ1-2
CASSNPGQKLYGYTF
TGTGCCAGCTCCAATCCGGGACAGAAGCTCTATGGCTACACCTTC
>.|TRBD1|TRBV11-2|TRBJ1-1
CASSVGQGTAEAFF
TGTGCCAGCAGCGTTGGACAGGGGACCGCTGAAGCTTTCTTT
>.|.|TRBV7-9|TRBJ2-7
CASSLSSGEQYF
TGTGCCAGCAGCTTATCGAGTGGCGAGCAGTACTTC
>.|TRBD1|TRBV13|TRBJ2-7
CASSDRQGPSYEQYF
TGTGCCAGCAGCGATCGACAGGGGCCCTCCTACGAGCAGTACTTC
>.|TRBD2|TRBV7-6|TRBJ2-3
CASSSSGRTRTDTQYF
TGTGCCAGCAGCTCTAGCGGGAGGACTCGCACAGATACGCAGTATTTT
>.|TRBD1|TRBV5-1|TRBJ2-5
CASSPWGTGGETQYF
TGCGCCAGCAGCCCCTGGGGGACAGGGGGCGAGACCCAGTACTTC
>.|TRBD1|TRBV19|TRBJ2-5
CASSPDREETQYF
TGTGCCAGTTCTCCCGACAGGGAAGAGACCCAGTACTTC
>.|TRBD2|TRBV19|TRBJ2-2
CASSIRLAGSTGELFF
TGTGCCAGTAGTATAAGGCTAGCGGGATCCACCGGGGAGCTGTTTTTT
>.|TRBD1|TRBV7-2|TRBJ2-7
CASSATDRGYEQYF
TGTGCCAGCAGCGCGACCGACAGGGGCTACGAGCAGTACTTC
>.|TRBD1|TRBV11-1|TRBJ2-3
CASSLVAGGRADTQYF
TGTGCCAGCAGCTTAGTAGCAGGGGGCCGGGCAGATACGCAGTATTTT
>.|TRBD2|TRBV7-2|TRBJ2-2
CASSSKGAGWVTGELFF
TGTGCCAGCAGCTCAAAGGGAGCGGGATGGGTCACCGGGGAGCTGTTTTTT
>once|.|TRBV6-5|TRBJ2-1
CASSSQGYNEQFF
TGTGCCAGCAGCAGCCAGGGGTACAATGAGCAGTTCTTC
>.|TRBD2|TRBV5-1|TRBJ2-2
CASSGGATSGILSGELFF
TGCGCCAGCAGCGGGGGGGCGACTAGCGGGATACTTTCCGGGGAGCTGTTTTTT
>.|.|TRBV21-1|TRBJ1-2
CASKPQDSNYGYTF
TGTGCCAGCAAACCCCAGGACTCTAACTATGGCTACACCTTC
>.|.|TRBV7-8|TRBJ2-7
CASSLQQKYEQYF
TGTGCCAGCAGCTTACAACAGAAATACGAGCAGTACTTC
>.|.|TRBV6-2/TRBV6-3|TRBJ2-1
CASSIVGRDEQFF
TGTGCCAGCAGTATCGTGGGCCGCGATGAGCAGTTCTTC
>.|TRBD1|TRBV6-6|TRBJ1-1
CASSYSAGGMNTEAFF
TGTGCCAGCAGTTACTCCGCAGGGGGCATGAACACTGAAGCTTTCTTT
>.|TRBD2|TRBV2|TRBJ2-1
CASSGGLVNEQFF
TGTGCCAGCAGTGGGGGACTAGTCAATGAGCAGTTCTTC
>.|.|TRBV21-1|TRBJ2-2
CASSSWDTNTGELFF
TGTGCCAGCAGCAGTTGGGACACGAACACCGGGGAGCTGTTTTTT
>.|.|TRBV27|TRBJ2-2
CASSLSGMRALNTGELFF
TGTGCCAGCAGTTTATCGGGGATGAGGGCCCTGAACACCGGGGAGCTGTTTTTT
>.|.|TRBV10-3|TRBJ2-7
CAISALGEAEYEQYF
TGTGCCATCAGTGCCCTTGGGGAAGCGGAGTACGAGCAGTACTTC
>.|.|TRBV5-6|TRBJ2-3
CASSLGQTDTQYF
TGTGCCAGCAGCTTGGGGCAGACAGATACGCAGTATTTT
>once|TRBD1|TRBV27|TRBJ1-6
CASSSKTGWLYNSPLHF
TGTGCCAGCAGTTCCAAGACAGGGTGGCTCTATAATTCACCCCTCCACTTT
>.|.|TRBV19|TRBJ2-6
CASTKSLRPGSDNVLTF
TGTGCCAGTACCAAATCGCTACGTCCGGGTAGCGACAACGTCCTGACTTTC
>.|.|TRBV27|TRBJ2-3
CASSLRQLTDTQYF
TGTGCCAGCAGTTTAAGACAGCTCACAGATACGCAGTATTTT
>.|.|TRBV7-2|TRBJ2-3
CASSLGPGSPDTQYF
TGTGCCAGCAGCTTAGGTCCGGGGTCACCAGATACGCAGTATTTT
>once|TRBD1|TRBV10-2|TRBJ2-2
CASSTHRGLGTGELFF
TGCGCCAGCAGTACCCACAGGGGGCTGGGCACCGGGGAGCTGTTTTTT
>few|TRBD2|TRBV14|TRBJ2-5
CASSQDLAGVRETQYF
TGTGCCAGCAGCCAAGATCTAGCGGGAGTCAGAGAGACCCAGTACTTC
>.|TRBD2|TRBV18|TRBJ2-7
CASSPSGTSGPYEQYF
TGTGCCAGCTCACCAAGCGGGACTAGCGGACCCTACGAGCAGTACTTC
>few|.|TRBV10-3|TRBJ2-1
CAISRSNEQFF
TGTGCCATCTCGAGGTCGAATGAGCAGTTCTTC
>.|.|TRBV6-2/TRBV6-3|TRBJ2-1
CASSPRYNEQFF
TGTGCCAGCAGTCCCCGCTACAATGAGCAGTTCTTC
>.|TRBD1|TRBV2|TRBJ1-2
CASAQGAANGYTF
TGTGCCAGCGCTCAGGGGGCGGCGAACGGCTACACCTTC
>once|.|TRBV5-5|TRBJ2-7
CASSLYVRSYEQYF
TGTGCCAGCAGCTTGTACGTGAGATCCTACGAGCAGTACTTC
>few|TRBD2|TRBV2|TRBJ2-2
CASSGPGLDDTGELFF
TGTGCCAGCAGTGGGCCGGGACTAGATGACACCGGGGAGCTGTTTTTT
>.|.|TRBV3-1/TRBV3-2|TRBJ1-1
CASTPVLGARKAFF
TGTGCCAGCACCCCCGTGTTGGGGGCTCGGAAAGCTTTCTTT
>once|TRBD2|TRBV24-1|TRBJ2-5
CATRGGRAEETQYF
TGTGCCACCAGGGGCGGGAGGGCGGAAGAGACCCAGTACTTC
>.|.|TRBV13|TRBJ2-1
CASSSGAGPNNEQFF
TGTGCCAGCAGCTCCGGGGCGGGGCCAAACAATGAGCAGTTCTTC
>.|.|TRBV9|TRBJ1-2
CASSVAWGTTNYGYTF
TGTGCCAGCAGCGTAGCATGGGGGACAACGAACTATGGCTACACCTTC
>.|.|TRBV24-1|TRBJ2-2
CATSDLGEAQGIGELFF
TGTGCCACCAGTGATCTTGGCGAGGCCCAGGGGATCGGGGAGCTGTTTTTT